This T cell receptor (beta chain) appears in the sequencing data of a study of blood T cell repertoires in COVID-19. V gave up 3 bases and J gave up 5 bases; unmatched junction bases: 8. There are 15 residues in the CDR3. Germline CDR1 and CDR2: GTSNPN and SVGIG (reference sequence). In the original analysis: How many nucleated cells were present was estimated from reference gene primer amplification. TCRdb's copy holds only in-frame clones and misses some; the assay was immunoSEQ multiplex PCR. For V, J and clone size, that table is used; D and trimming come from the DNA. The sample has 250,000 to 300,000 clones, about 86% seen once; the top ten hold roughly 2.9%.

Material: peripheral blood. The TCR was taken from a woman aged 55-70 years with active or convalescent COVID-19. V and J are TRBV30 and TRBJ2-3; 10 nucleotides match TRBD1. The CDR3 DNA is TGTGCCTGGAGCCCAGGACAGGGGGGTGGAGATACGCAGTATTTT. Translated, it gives CAWSPGQGGGDTQYF.